A single T cell receptor (beta chain) is shown here with its context. What it recognizes is unknown. The data stem from a study of cytomegalovirus exposure and HLA in healthy donors. Both 60 Vbeta primers and 13 Jbeta primers went into the PCR. Method: immunoSEQ multiplex PCR; TCRdb's copy keeps in-frame clones and lacks some. The sample carries roughly 160,000 clones, more than 70% recorded once. Trimming pared 0 bases from V and 1 base from J, leaving 12 bases between. Germline assignment: CDR1 LGHNA and CDR2 YSLEER. CDR3 length: 16 amino acids. Study results and limitations: High sensitivity and specificity were reportedly achieved when the classifier diagnosed cytomegalovirus status. Associated with cytomegalovirus, according to the listing, were 150 to 200 TCR beta chains. Several of the most significant clusters appeared, in a later analysis, to be linked to common viral pathogens.

Sequencing was performed on PBMCs. This sequence was found in a man in his fifties or sixties in good health and CMV-seronegative. The chain joins TRBV4-3 to TRBJ1-2; no clear D gene. The CDR3 protein is CASSQETDNLNYGYTF. The CDR3 DNA reads TGCGCCAGCAGCCAAGAGACCGACAACCTTAACTATGGCTACACCTTC.